Shown below are 26 T cell receptor beta chains from a single sample sequenced in a study of blood T cells in healthy people across ages. Combining a sample-barcoded 5' primer with a J-beta primer mix, a second PCR ran for roughly 7 to 12 cycles. TCRdb re-called the 5' RACE reads with MiXCR, one entry per CDR3 protein. The data contain some 730,000 distinct CDR3 sequences, 20% to 25% of them singletons. Input material: blood. The receptor source for this set is a man between 70 and 80 years old in good health.

The V and J genes are TRBV6-1 and TRBJ2-6; TRBD1 aligns across 7 bases. Losses at the gene ends were 2 bases for V and 2 bases for J; bases not matched to a gene: 3. CDR1 is MNHNS, CDR2 SASEGT, per germline. This CDR3 is 16 amino acids long. CDR3 region: CASSELGTAGANVLTF. CDR3 nucleotide sequence: TGTGCCAGCAGTGAACTGGGGACAGCTGGGGCCAACGTCCTGACTTTC.

CDR3 nucleotide sequence: TGCGCCAGTATGGCGGACAGGGGAACTGAAGCTTTCTTT. Its translation is CASMADRGTEAFF. This rearrangement joins TRBV5-1 to TRBJ1-1; 9 bases line up with TRBD1. The germline gives CDR1 SGHRS, CDR2 YFSETQ. This CDR3 spans 13 amino acids. Trimming removed 8 bases from V and 5 bases from J; junction bases left unmatched: 7.

The chain uses TRBV28 and TRBJ1-6; TRBD1 is a possible D gene (5 bases). Between the trimmed V and J ends, which lost 5 bases and 10 bases, there was a span of 15 bases. The germline gives CDR1 MDHEN, CDR2 SYDVKM. CDR3 size: 14 residues. CDR3 DNA sequence: TGTGCCAGCAGTCGACGGGACTGGGGCTCACCCCTCCACTTT. Translated: CASSRRDWGSPLHF.

This clonotype has more than one count but fewer than ten. This rearrangement joins TRBV12-3 or TRBV12-4 to TRBJ2-6; D unresolved. Trimming took 2 bases from V and 0 from J, leaving 5 bases between them. The CDR3 contains 15 residues. The CDR3 DNA follows: TGTGCCAGCAGTTTACGACACTCTGGGGCCAACGTCCTGACTTTC. Amino acids: CASSLRHSGANVLTF.

DNA of the CDR3: TGTGCCAGCAGCTCAAACTGGCCAGGGGCCAACGTCCTGACTTTC. Its translation is CASSSNWPGANVLTF. The chain joins TRBV7-3 to TRBJ2-6; no reliable D call. The CDR3 spans 15 residues. CDR1 and CDR2 from the germline V gene are SGHTA and FQGTGA. Trimming took off 4 bases at V and 4 bases at J, with 11 bases between the two ends.

The chain recombines TRBV4-1 with TRBJ1-5, with D tentatively TRBD1 (5 bases). CDR1 and CDR2 (germline): MGHRA, YSYEKL. V dropped 1 base and J dropped 6 bases, with 13 bases sitting between them. CDR3 size: 15 residues. CDR3 protein: CASSQGQPNGQPQHF. The CDR3 coding sequence is TGCGCCAGCAGCCAAGGACAGCCAAATGGTCAGCCCCAGCATTTT.

The V call is TRBV11-3, the J call TRBJ2-1, with 7 nucleotides matching TRBD1. V lost 3 bases and J lost 7; bases outside the gene matches: 9. Germline CDR1 SGHNT, CDR2 YENEEA. The CDR3 is made up of 15 amino acids. The CDR3: CASSLLVGGFNEQFF. For the CDR3, the DNA is TGTGCCAGCAGCTTGTTAGTAGGGGGCTTTAATGAGCAGTTCTTC.

There are a few counts of this clonotype. V usage is TRBV20-1 and J usage is TRBJ2-5; maybe TRBD1 (6 bases). Germline CDR1 DFQATT, CDR2 SNEGSKA (reference sequence). This CDR3 is built from 14 residues. The germline V and J ends were trimmed by 3 bases and 1 base, with 12 bases remaining between them. The CDR3 sequence: CSARDGTPQETQYF. CDR3 sequence (DNA): TGCAGTGCTAGGGACGGGACACCCCAAGAGACCCAGTACTTC.

This chain joins TRBV7-6 and TRBJ2-3; maybe TRBD1 (5 bases). The CDR3 has 14 amino acids. CDR1 and CDR2 from the germline V gene are SGHVS and FNYEAQ. Trimming shortened V by 5 bases and J by 2 bases, and 11 bases separated the two germline ends. The chain's CDR3 is CASSKGHNTDTQYF. Here the CDR3 DNA reads TGTGCCAGCAGCAAAGGACACAACACAGATACGCAGTATTTT. The complete variable domain, with remaining parts taken from reference TRBV7-6 and TRBJ2-3, reads GAGVSQSPRYKVTKRGQDVALRCDPISGHVSLYWYRQALGQGPEFLTYFNYEAQQDKSGLPNDRFSAERPEGSISTLTIQRTEQRDSAMYRCASSKGHNTDTQYFGPGTRLTVL.

Only a few counts were recorded for this clonotype. This chain connects TRBV20-1 to TRBJ2-1, with 9 bases fitting TRBD2. The CDR3 runs 12 residues. V was pared by 6 bases and J by 5 bases, with 2 bases of the junction left unmatched. Germline V gene data show CDR1 as DFQATT and CDR2 as SNEGSKA (reference sequence). Here the CDR3 DNA reads TGCAGTGCCCCTAGCGGGGACAATGAGCAGTTCTTC. This encodes CSAPSGDNEQFF.

A few counts support this clonotype. The chain couples TRBV11-2 to TRBJ2-3; 10 nucleotides match TRBD2. With V trimmed by 5 bases and J by 4 bases, 12 bases remained unmatched. Germline-derived CDR1 and CDR2 are SGHAT and FQNNGV. CDR3 length equals 17 residues. CDR3 loop: CASSDLFSLAGADTQYF. In DNA, the CDR3 is TGTGCCAGCAGCGACTTATTTAGTCTAGCGGGAGCAGATACGCAGTATTTT.

The CDR3 sequence: CASSLESGLAGRTDTQYF. In DNA form, the CDR3 reads TGTGCCAGCAGCTTAGAATCCGGGCTAGCGGGACGCACAGATACGCAGTATTTT. The chain couples TRBV11-2 to TRBJ2-3; 9 bases fit TRBD2. This CDR3 has 18 amino acids. Germline lookup yields CDR1 SGHAT and CDR2 FQNNGV. With V trimmed by 0 bases and J by 1 base, 8 bases remained unmatched.

The table lists this clonotype with a few counts. The chain recombines TRBV10-3 with TRBJ2-7; weak D call: TRBD2 (6 bases). This CDR3 has 13 amino acids. Germline V gene data show CDR1 as ENHRY and CDR2 as SYGVKD. Between the trimmed V and J ends, which lost 3 bases and 1 base, there was a span of 7 bases. CDR3 sequence (DNA): TGTGCCATCAGTGACGGGAGATCCTACGAGCAGTACGTC. Its translation: CAISDGRSYEQYV.

This chain connects TRBV12-3 or TRBV12-4 to TRBJ2-3; D not resolved. V was cut by 3 bases and J by 2 bases, with 12 bases left in between. The CDR3 runs to 15 residues. CDR3 DNA sequence: TGTGCCAGCAGTTTTAGCCTCGTCGACACAGATACGCAGTATTTT. Translated, it gives CASSFSLVDTDTQYF.

This clonotype was found many times. The J gene is TRBJ2-5, the V gene TRBV7-2, with 7 bases matching TRBD2. The CDR3 totals 13 residues. Germline CDR1 and CDR2: SGHTA and FQGNSA. The junction had 6 bases not matched to a gene; V was cut back by 5 bases and J by 6 bases. CDR3 DNA: TGTGCCAGCAGCCTGACTAGCATGCAGACCCAGTACTTC. The encoded protein is CASSLTSMQTQYF.

The CDR3 region is CASSLGGRAGNEQFF. Here the CDR3 DNA reads TGTGCCAGCAGCTTGGGCGGGAGGGCCGGCAATGAGCAGTTCTTC. V and J are TRBV7-2 and TRBJ2-1; 9 bases match TRBD2. CDR1 is SGHTA and CDR2 is FQGNSA in the germline V gene. With V trimmed by 3 bases and J by 6 bases, 6 bases remained unmatched. This CDR3 comprises 15 residues.

This clonotype has just a few counts. The rearrangement links TRBV29-1 to TRBJ2-3; TRBD1 aligns across 10 bases. Per the germline V gene, CDR1 is SQVTM and CDR2 is ANQGSEA. After removal of 0 bases from V and 4 bases from J, the junction contained 4 bases not matched to a gene. CDR3 length: 15 residues. The CDR3 region is CSVEESGTGADTQYF. The CDR3 DNA follows: TGCAGCGTTGAAGAATCAGGGACAGGGGCAGATACGCAGTATTTT.

In this sample, this clonotype turned up a few times. V and J are TRBV9 and TRBJ1-2; D is unresolved. CDR1 and CDR2 from the germline V gene are SGDLS and YYNGEE. CDR3 size: 13 residues. V gave up 0 bases and J gave up 7 bases, with 10 bases separating them. CDR3 region: CASSVVLGGGYTF. The CDR3 DNA reads as TGTGCCAGCAGCGTAGTTTTAGGTGGTGGCTACACCTTC. The full variable domain, with the rest looked up from reference TRBV9 and TRBJ1-2, is DSGVTQTPKHLITATGQRVTLRCSPRSGDLSVYWYQQSLDQGLQFLIQYYNGEERAKGNILERFSAQQFPDLHSELNLSSLELGDSALYFCASSVVLGGGYTFGSGTRLTVV.

A word on this clonotype: An end of the junction differs from the germline gene, which may be a read error. The genes are TRBV29-1 and TRBJ2-3; TRBD2 matches 8 bases. Germline V gene lookup returns CDR1 SQVTM and CDR2 ANQGSEA. The CDR3 runs 13 residues. CDR3 nucleotide sequence: TGCGGCGTTTCCCCGGGGGGGTCAGATACGCAGTATTTT. This codes for CGVSPGGSDTQYF.

This chain joins TRBV19 and TRBJ2-1, with 7 nucleotides matching TRBD2. With 10 bases clipped from V and 5 bases from J, the junction kept 14 bases outside the gene matches. Germline-derived CDR1 and CDR2 are LNHDA and SQIVND (reference sequence). The CDR3 is 15 residues long. CDR3 in DNA: TGTGCCACTTCCTCAGCGGGGTCGTTCCACAATGAGCAGTTCTTC. Its protein product is CATSSAGSFHNEQFF. Complete variable domain (other parts from reference TRBV19 and TRBJ2-1): DGGITQSPKYLFRKEGQNVTLSCEQNLNHDAMYWYRQDPGQGLRLIYYSQIVNDFQKGDIAEGYSVSREKKESFPLTVTSAQKNPTAFYLCATSSAGSFHNEQFFGPGTRLTVL.

This clonotype was seen a few times. CDR3 protein: CSAPRGAIGQPQHF. CDR3 coding DNA: TGCAGTGCGCCAAGGGGCGCTATCGGACAGCCCCAGCATTTT. The rearrangement uses TRBV20-1 and TRBJ1-5, with TRBD1 as a possible D gene (5 bases). CDR3 length: 14 amino acids. CDR1 and CDR2 (germline): DFQATT, SNEGSKA (reference sequence). V lost 6 bases to trimming and J lost 7 bases, with 19 bases between them.

The genes are TRBV5-6 and TRBJ2-1, with D possibly matching TRBD1 (5 bases). This CDR3 has 14 amino acids. The V end lost 3 bases, the J end lost 0 bases, and 7 bases lay between the germline ends. Germline V CDR1 and CDR2: SGHDT, YYEEEE. The CDR3 is CASSSRDSYNEQFF. The CDR3 bases are TGTGCCAGCAGCTCCAGGGACTCCTACAATGAGCAGTTCTTC. Filled out from reference TRBV5-6 and TRBJ2-1, the complete variable domain reads DAGVTQSPTHLIKTRGQQVTLRCSPKSGHDTVSWYQQALGQGPQFIFQYYEEEERQRGNFPDRFSGHQFPNYSSELNVNALLLGDSALYLCASSSRDSYNEQFFGPGTRLTVL.

V gene TRBV5-1 combines with J gene TRBJ2-3; the match to TRBD1 covers 7 bases. Germline-derived CDR1 and CDR2 are SGHRS and YFSETQ. The CDR3 has 15 residues. Trimming at V came to 3 bases and at J to 0 bases, leaving 4 bases not matched to a gene. The CDR3 sequence: CASSSGQQSTDTQYF. The CDR3 bases are TGCGCCAGCAGCTCGGGACAGCAAAGCACAGATACGCAGTATTTT.

V usage is TRBV6-2 or TRBV6-3 and J usage is TRBJ2-6; D ambiguous. Trimming removed 5 bases from V and 4 bases from J, with 9 bases in between. Germline-derived CDR1 and CDR2 are MNHEY and SVGEGT. The CDR3 sequence is 14 residues long. The CDR3 loop is CASSIAYGANVLTF. The CDR3, as DNA: TGTGCCAGCAGTATCGCGTACGGGGCCAACGTCCTGACTTTC.

This chain uses TRBV3-1 with TRBJ2-1; D gene uncertain. The CDR3 has 13 amino acids. Looked up from germline, CDR1 is LGHDT and CDR2 is YNNKEL (reference sequence). Trimming removed 2 bases from V and 8 bases from J, with 10 bases in between. The CDR3 here is CASSQLTNDEQFF. As DNA, the CDR3 is TGTGCCAGCAGCCAACTAACCAACGATGAGCAGTTCTTC.

The CDR3 is CASKTGGTNEKLFF. CDR3 nucleotides: TGTGCCAGCAAAACAGGGGGAACTAATGAAAAACTGTTTTTT. This sequence joins TRBV12-3 or TRBV12-4 and TRBJ1-4; 8 bases are shared with TRBD1. This CDR3 contains 14 residues. J lost 1 base, V lost 7 bases, and 2 bases had no gene match.